This T cell receptor beta chain comes out of a study of shared clonotypes between healthy human individuals. A word on this clone: Antigen unknown. The same CDR3 also results from other DNA sequences found in this sample.

Template for every sorted-subset replicate PCR totaled 200 to 250 ng DNA, around 33,000 T cell genomes. Data came from immunoSEQ multiplex PCR; TCRdb stores just in-frame clones and leaves some out. The data show some 2,500,000 clones, with 85% to 95% seen just once and 0.3% to 0.4% held by the top ten. With 1 base removed from V and 4 bases from J, the gap between germline ends came to 10 bases. CDR3 size: 15 residues. Germline lookup yields CDR1 MNHNS and CDR2 SASEGT. General study points: Naive subsets generally had larger estimated richness than memory subsets. When compared with the clonotypes that were shared by all four sorted-subset donors, the non-shared clonotypes turned out to have lower generation probabilities.

The sequencing input was naive CD4+ T cells from PBMCs. Subset defined: CD45RA+ positively selected. This sequence originates from a man younger than 30 in good health. Some clones in this sample may be carry-over from other donors' samples. The chain couples TRBV6-1 to TRBJ1-4; unclear D gene. CDR3 loop: CASSEGAGINEKLFF. CDR3 nucleotide sequence: TGTGCCAGCAGTGAAGGGGCGGGGATTAATGAAAAACTGTTTTTT.